This T cell receptor (beta chain) derives from a study of T-cell memory formation after mild COVID-19. Regarding the study as a whole: A subset of responding clones appeared in pre-infection memory, suggesting cross-reactive memory joined.

The authors produced TCR alpha and TCR beta cDNA libraries with sample barcodes and UMIs by 5'RACE using constant-segment primers. TCRdb passed the 5' RACE reads through MiXCR, listing each CDR3 protein once. The table has fewer than 250,000 distinct CDR3 sequences, about 17% seen once; the top ten hold roughly 2.3%. This CDR3 has 14 residues. V was pared by 0 bases and J by 4 bases, with 3 bases of the junction left unmatched. Per germline, CDR1 LGHNA and CDR2 YNFKEQ. This clonotype occurred many times. Its target is not known. This chain uses TRBV4-2 with TRBJ2-7; TRBD1 agrees at 7 bases. Sequences were obtained from PBMCs or a T cell subset sorted from them (not recorded which). The source of this sequence is an adult woman who had mild COVID-19 (a few samples of this study predate the infection). Cell type and time point are not known. CDR3 region: CASSQELQGYEQYF. Here the CDR3 DNA reads TGTGCCAGCAGCCAAGAACTACAGGGGTACGAGCAGTACTTC.